This TCR beta chain came from a study of shared clonotypes between healthy human individuals (dated by TCRdb to between 2020 and 2021). Describing the broader study: The cohort comprised two women and a few men aged 18 to 49 years. To increase sequencing depth and limit assay-specific biases, TCR repertoire library preparation and sequencing were carried out by different laboratories using diverse techniques. For each donor, CD4 naive and CD4 memory were each run on three plates, CD8 naive on two plates, and CD8 memory on one plate. Each donor's leukapheresis produced roughly between about 0.9 and 9.5 billion PBMCs. Blood TCR repertoires of about 5 healthy adults were deeply sequenced to estimate repertoire size and the extent of clonotype sharing between individuals.

Overall study results and their limits: Sampling was restricted to blood, and TCR repertoires in tissues likely differ from the TCR repertoires found in blood. Rarefaction of sorted-subset datasets indicated incomplete sequencing despite the large sequencing depth. Larger estimated clonotype richness was generally found for naive subsets than for memory subsets. About 5% of naive CD4, 3% to 4% of naive CD8, roughly 2.4% of memory CD4, and 0.4% of memory CD8 clonotypes were shared across several donors. Compared with non-shared clonotypes, the clonotypes found in all four sorted-subset donors had higher generation probabilities. Pairwise subsampling indicated that sequencing depth was expected to affect the degree of clonotype sharing among donors. Because the study included only a small number of donors, the genetic and exposure-history diversity represented was limited.

Trimming takes 5 bases from V and 9 bases from J, and the germline ends sit 10 bases apart. CDR1 and CDR2 are drawn from the germline V gene: SGHVS, FNYEAQ. The CDR3 runs 12 amino acids, cysteine and phenylalanine included. The DNA shown is the 36-base CDR3, in frame from base 1. Donors were healthy HIV-negative adults with no recently reported acute infections or vaccinations. Every donor was a Caucasian adult residing in Nashville, Tennessee, USA. CD4+ T cells were enriched by magnetic negative selection, after which naive cells were positively selected on CD45RA and the negative fraction was taken as the memory subset. Blood was obtained by leukapheresis, after which PBMCs were separated by Ficoll-Histopaque density gradient centrifugation and cryopreserved in liquid nitrogen vapor phase. Analytical flow cytometry was used to check the purity and quantity of each magnetically sorted T cell population. Genomic DNA was isolated from every sorted fraction and measured by UV absorbance on a Nanodrop 2000c.

Using the deep immunoSEQ assay, TCR CDR3 regions were amplified from genomic DNA by multiplex PCR. For each cell subset, the extracted genomic DNA was distributed evenly across all wells of several immunoSEQ 96-well plates, and each plate served as one replicate. Each replicate PCR for sorted subsets received approximately 200 ng genomic DNA, equal to 30,000 or so T cell genomes. Purified libraries were measured with a Qubit 3.0 fluorometer, size-checked on a Bioanalyzer 2100, and measured again with the KAPA Library Quantification kit. A separate single-read 150-cycle Illumina NextSeq 550 flow cell was used to sequence each immunoSEQ 96-well plate. On the study's bioinformatics: Because the immunoSEQ output held only junctional sequences and lacked quality scores, the filtering could not match the filtering applied to full-length reads. To assign V/J genes and CDR3, sequences were annotated using PyIR, a Python wrapper for IgBLAST v1.9, with IMGT germline references. Reads were filtered out if the reads had weak V/J assignments (E-value above 1e-6), no CDR3, stop codons, out-of-frame junctions, or ambiguous translated residues. V3J clonotypes were defined as sequences sharing an identical inferred V gene, J gene, and CDR3 amino acid sequence. The percentage overlap between two repertoires was calculated by dividing the number of shared unique clonotypes by the size of the smaller repertoire. Repertoire richness was assessed with RTK rarefaction, the Chao1 estimator, and Recon v2.1 estimates of unobserved clonotypes. For all TCRbeta clonotypes obtained by the gDNA method from four donors, generation probabilities were computed with OLGA. The table comes from immuneACCESS by way of TCRdb, which keeps in-frame sequences with V and J called. Part of the clones is missing from these tables; in studies checked, under half for an unresolved V gene and the rest for unknown reasons. The DNA was the basis for D and trimming; V, J and clone size are from that table. For this sample there are 2 million to 2.5 million clones; roughly 93% appear just once. 0.35% to 0.5% of the sample belongs to the ten largest clones.

Notes on this clone: It has no known antigen specificity. Per-base qualities were not stored, and no clone one base away is much larger.

The rearrangement joined TRBV7-6 to TRBJ2-2, and TRBD1 may be the D gene, going by 5 matching bases. The sample was naive CD4+ T cells from PBMCs. This specimen's cell subset or site label, per the study, means: CD45RA+ positively selected. The clonotype comes from a man aged 18 to 30 in good health. Some clones in this sample may be carry-over from other donors' samples. For the CDR3, the sequence is CASSTGYRELFF. The DNA reads TGTGCCAGCAGCACAGGATACCGGGAGCTGTTTTTT. Here the CDR3 is joined to the reference TRBV7-6 and TRBJ2-2 genes, and the full variable domain is: GAGVSQSPRYKVTKRGQDVALRCDPISGHVSLYWYRQALGQGPEFLTYFNYEAQQDKSGLPNDRFSAERPEGSISTLTIQRTEQRDSAMYRCASSTGYRELFFGEGSRLTVL.